The 30 T cell receptor beta chains reported below all come from one sample, sequenced in a study of shared clonotypes between healthy human individuals. Repertoires were generated with immunoSEQ multiplex PCR, while TCRdb's copy carries only in-frame clones and drops some. The sample records over 1.4 million clones, more than 95% being singletons. Sequencing was performed on naive CD4+ T cells sorted from blood. The subset was: CD45RA+ positively selected. These receptors originate from a man younger than 40 in good health.

The V and J genes are TRBV7-2 and TRBJ1-1; D might be TRBD1 (5 bases). V was cut by 2 bases and J by 3 bases, with 13 bases left in between. CDR3 size: 15 residues. In germline, CDR1 is SGHTA, CDR2 FQGNSA. The CDR3 spells CASSLMGQSHTEAFF. The CDR3 nucleotides read TGTGCCAGCAGCTTAATGGGGCAGTCCCACACTGAAGCTTTCTTT.

A single count supports this clone. DNA of the CDR3: TGTGCCAGCAGTTTTCAGCGGGGCACTGAAGCTTTCTTT. Translating it yields CASSFQRGTEAFF. The chain has TRBV27 and TRBJ1-1; D is ambiguous. Germline V lookup: CDR1 MNHEY, CDR2 SMNVEV (reference sequence). The CDR3 runs to 13 residues. The ends were cut back, 3 bases at V and 4 bases at J, with 9 bases in the middle.

CDR3 protein: CASSLQLTGIPYEQYF. CDR3 sequence (DNA): TGTGCCAGCAGCCTACAGCTGACAGGGATACCCTACGAGCAGTACTTC. The chain links TRBV7-9 to TRBJ2-7; 7 bases fit TRBD1. Germline loops: CDR1 SEHNR, CDR2 FQNEAQ (reference sequence). V lost 5 bases and J lost 2; bases outside the gene matches: 12. This CDR3 is built from 16 residues.

For this clone: Other DNA sequences of this sample code for an identical CDR3. The V call is TRBV9, the J call TRBJ1-2; TRBD1 agrees at 7 bases. The CDR3 is made up of 14 amino acids. Germline trimming cut 0 bases from V and 4 bases from J; bases unmatched to any gene: 3. CDR1 is SGDLS, CDR2 YYNGEE, per germline. The CDR3 loop is CASSVGQGAYGYTF. In nucleotides, the CDR3 is TGTGCCAGCAGCGTAGGACAGGGAGCCTATGGCTACACCTTC.

V gene TRBV5-1 combines with J gene TRBJ1-4; 9 nucleotides align to TRBD1. The CDR3 totals 17 residues. The V gene end was trimmed by 4 bases and the J gene end by 7 bases; junction bases not matched to a gene: 14. Germline CDR1 and CDR2: SGHRS and YFSETQ. The CDR3 sequence is CASSQWGTGRSGEKLFF. The CDR3 bases are TGCGCCAGCAGCCAGTGGGGGACAGGGAGGAGTGGTGAAAAACTGTTTTTT. Based on the CDR3 plus reference TRBV5-1 and TRBJ1-4, the full variable domain is KAGVTQTPRYLIKTRGQQVTLSCSPISGHRSVSWYQQTPGQGLQFLFEYFSETQRNKGNFPGRFSGRQFSNSRSEMNVSTLELGDSALYLCASSQWGTGRSGEKLFFGSGTQLSVL.

This chain uses TRBV19 with TRBJ1-2; D is undetermined. Trimming removed 3 bases at V and 1 base at J, with 9 bases between. This CDR3 spans 14 amino acids. CDR1 and CDR2 from the germline V gene are LNHDA and SQIVND (reference sequence). CDR3 region: CASSMNGHNYGYTF. The CDR3 region has the DNA TGTGCCAGTAGTATGAACGGGCATAACTATGGCTACACCTTC.

DNA of the CDR3: TGTGCCAGCTCGCTCTACAGGGGGTCTAATGAAAAACTGTTTTTT. It codes for CASSLYRGSNEKLFF. The chain has TRBV18 and TRBJ1-4, with 8 bases identical to TRBD1. Germline assignment: CDR1 KGHSH and CDR2 LQKENI. V trimming: 6 bases; J trimming: 3 bases; junction bases outside the gene matches: 6. CDR3 length: 15 residues.

The chain is built from TRBV5-1 and TRBJ2-7, with D maybe TRBD2 (6 bases). V lost 4 bases and J 2 bases, leaving 16 bases between the germline ends. CDR3 length equals 15 residues. Looked up from germline, CDR1 is SGHRS and CDR2 is YFSETQ. The CDR3 protein is CASSRETLGAYEQYF. CDR3 bases: TGCGCCAGCAGCCGGGAGACACTGGGTGCCTACGAGCAGTACTTC. Based on the CDR3 plus reference TRBV5-1 and TRBJ2-7, the full variable domain is KAGVTQTPRYLIKTRGQQVTLSCSPISGHRSVSWYQQTPGQGLQFLFEYFSETQRNKGNFPGRFSGRQFSNSRSEMNVSTLELGDSALYLCASSRETLGAYEQYFGPGTRLTVT.

The chain carries TRBV7-9 and TRBJ2-1; D is uncertain. Trimming shortened V by 6 bases and J by 4 bases, and 16 bases separated the two germline ends. The CDR3 consists of 15 residues. Germline-derived CDR1 and CDR2 are SEHNR and FQNEAQ (reference sequence). The CDR3 coding sequence is TGTGCCAGCAGACTATTACAGAGCCCGTACAATGAGCAGTTCTTC. It translates to CASRLLQSPYNEQFF.

The chain is built from TRBV6-1 and TRBJ2-1; perhaps TRBD2 as D (5 bases). CDR3 length equals 12 residues. Trimming shortened V by 5 bases and J by 9 bases, and 11 bases separated the two germline ends. Germline CDR1 is MNHNS and CDR2 is SASEGT. The CDR3 is CASSLGVGEQFF. In DNA, the CDR3 is TGTGCCAGCAGTCTCGGGGTGGGTGAGCAGTTCTTC.

The V and J genes are TRBV5-6 and TRBJ1-1; D gene unclear. Germline V gene sequence: CDR1 SGHDT, CDR2 YYEEEE. V was shortened by 4 bases and J by 2 bases, with 9 bases between the two germline ends. This CDR3 has 13 amino acids. The CDR3 region is CASSPRGNTEAFF. The CDR3 nucleotides are TGTGCCAGCAGCCCCCGCGGTAACACTGAAGCTTTCTTT.

The V call is TRBV5-6, the J call TRBJ2-3, with TRBD2 as a possible D gene (5 bases). CDR3 length: 15 residues. Per the germline V gene, CDR1 is SGHDT and CDR2 is YYEEEE. The V and J ends lost 1 base and 2 bases respectively, with 11 bases between them. The CDR3 DNA follows: TGTGCCAGCAGCTTGTTGCGGGTATCCACAGATACGCAGTATTTT. Its translation: CASSLLRVSTDTQYF. The entire variable domain, with the rest obtained from reference TRBV5-6 and TRBJ2-3, is as follows: DAGVTQSPTHLIKTRGQQVTLRCSPKSGHDTVSWYQQALGQGPQFIFQYYEEEERQRGNFPDRFSGHQFPNYSSELNVNALLLGDSALYLCASSLLRVSTDTQYFGPGTRLTVL.

This chain connects TRBV6-6 to TRBJ2-1, with D possibly matching TRBD2 (6 bases). The CDR3 is made up of 14 amino acids. V was cut by 0 bases and J by 9 bases, with 12 bases left in between. Germline CDR1 and CDR2: MNHNY and SVGAGI (reference sequence). The CDR3: CASSYSRRELEQFF. The CDR3 DNA reads TGTGCCAGCAGTTACTCGAGGAGGGAGCTTGAGCAGTTCTTC.

This clone was seen more than once but under ten times. The V gene is TRBV18, the J gene TRBJ2-2; no clear D. V was pared by 1 base and J by 1 base, with 7 bases between. The length of the CDR3 is 15 residues. Germline V gene sequence: CDR1 KGHSH, CDR2 LQKENI. CDR3 residues: CASSPLPWNTGELFF. The CDR3 DNA is TGTGCCAGCTCACCACTACCATGGAACACCGGGGAGCTGTTTTTT.

The CDR3 spells CSALGGSEKLFF. The CDR3 nucleotides are TGCAGCGCCTTGGGGGGCAGTGAAAAACTGTTTTTT. The V gene is TRBV29-1, the J gene TRBJ1-4; D possibly corresponds to TRBD1 (6 bases). The CDR3 totals 12 residues. Trimming stripped 7 bases from V and 7 bases from J, with 13 bases between. Looked up from germline, CDR1 is SQVTM and CDR2 is ANQGSEA. Complete variable domain (other parts from reference TRBV29-1 and TRBJ1-4): SAVISQKPSRDICQRGTSLTIQCQVDSQVTMMFWYRQQPGQSLTLIATANQGSEATYESGFVIDKFPISRPNLTFSTLTVSNMSPEDSSIYLCSALGGSEKLFFGSGTQLSVL.

The CDR3 DNA reads TGTGCCAGCAGCCACGGACAGAGATTTGATCAGCCCCAGCATTTT. This translates into CASSHGQRFDQPQHF. The chain carries TRBV28 and TRBJ1-5, with D tentatively TRBD1 (6 bases). Looked up from germline, CDR1 is MDHEN and CDR2 is SYDVKM. The V end was cut by 6 bases, the J end by 5 bases, with 17 bases between. CDR3 length equals 15 residues.

The chain employs TRBV28 and TRBJ2-1, with 11 bases matching TRBD2. Per the germline V gene, CDR1 is MDHEN and CDR2 is SYDVKM. CDR3 length: 16 amino acids. V dropped 2 bases and J dropped 3; count of bases not matched to a gene: 3. The CDR3 region is CASSLVAGGYYNEQFF. The DNA for the CDR3 is TGTGCCAGCAGTTTAGTAGCGGGAGGGTACTACAATGAGCAGTTCTTC.

This chain's CDR3 is CASSPGQGPWSSYNEQFF. CDR3 DNA: TGTGCCAGCAGTCCGGGACAGGGGCCTTGGAGCTCCTACAATGAGCAGTTCTTC. The rearrangement uses TRBV27 and TRBJ2-1; TRBD1 matches at 10 bases. The CDR3 consists of 18 residues. The V gene's germline CDR1 is MNHEY and CDR2 SMNVEV (reference sequence). V lost 5 bases, J lost 0 bases, and 10 bases stayed unmatched.

The genes are TRBV7-2 and TRBJ1-2, with D uncertain. CDR1 and CDR2 (germline): SGHTA, FQGNSA. The CDR3 has 13 residues. Between the trimmed V and J ends, which lost 0 bases and 4 bases, there was a span of 6 bases. The chain's CDR3 is CASSLALLYGYTF. In DNA form, the CDR3 reads TGTGCCAGCAGCTTAGCGCTACTCTATGGCTACACCTTC. The complete variable domain, with remaining parts taken from reference TRBV7-2 and TRBJ1-2, reads GAGVSQSPSNKVTEKGKDVELRCDPISGHTALYWYRQSLGQGLEFLIYFQGNSAPDKSGLPSDRFSAERTGGSVSTLTIQRTQQEDSAVYLCASSLALLYGYTFGSGTRLTVV.

The chain recombines TRBV2 with TRBJ2-5; D is unresolved. This CDR3 has 14 residues. Germline V gene lookup returns CDR1 SNHLY and CDR2 FYNNEI. Trimming removed 2 bases from V and 7 bases from J, with 14 bases in between. CDR3 DNA sequence: TGTGCCAGCAGTGAAATCGTAAAATTGGGGACCCAGTACTTC. Translating it yields CASSEIVKLGTQYF. Variable domain in full (rest from reference TRBV2 and TRBJ2-5): EPEVTQTPSHQVTQMGQEVILRCVPISNHLYFYWYRQILGQKVEFLVSFYNNEISEKSEIFDDQFSVERPDGSNFTLKIRSTKLEDSAMYFCASSEIVKLGTQYFGPGTRLLVL.

CDR3 nucleotides: TGCGCCAGCAGCGATATTCAAGGGAATAATGAAAAACTGTTTTTT. Translated: CASSDIQGNNEKLFF. The chain employs TRBV5-1 and TRBJ1-4; D uncertain. The CDR3 length is 15 residues. V was cut by 4 bases and J by 4 bases, with 14 bases left in between. Per germline, CDR1 SGHRS and CDR2 YFSETQ.

The V gene is TRBV7-2, the J gene TRBJ2-7; 8 bases are a match to TRBD2. The CDR3 spans 16 residues. CDR1 and CDR2 (germline): SGHTA, FQGNSA. J lost 5 bases, V lost 1 base, and 10 bases had no gene match. Here the CDR3 reads CASSLGLAGGGHEQYF. In nucleotides, the CDR3 is TGTGCCAGCAGCTTAGGTCTGGCGGGAGGTGGCCACGAGCAGTACTTC.

This clone has just one count. V and J are TRBV2 and TRBJ2-7; 9 bases map to TRBD1. With V trimmed by 4 bases and J by 6 bases, 7 bases remained unmatched. The germline V gene encodes CDR1 SNHLY and CDR2 FYNNEI. This CDR3 region has 14 residues. CDR3: CASSVEQGALEQYF. DNA of the CDR3: TGTGCCAGCAGTGTTGAACAGGGGGCTCTCGAGCAGTACTTC.

This sequence joins TRBV2 and TRBJ1-1, with a possible D match to TRBD1 (6 bases). CDR1 is SNHLY and CDR2 is FYNNEI in the germline V gene. V was pared by 1 base and J by 10 bases, with 13 bases between. This CDR3 is 13 amino acids long. In nucleotides, the CDR3 is TGTGCCAGCAGTGAAGAGACAGGCTGGGTAGCTTTCTTT. Protein product: CASSEETGWVAFF.

The chain carries TRBV29-1 and TRBJ2-2; possibly TRBD1 for D (6 bases). V lost 6 bases to trimming and J lost 5 bases, with 16 bases between them. CDR1 SQVTM and CDR2 ANQGSEA come from the germline V gene. This CDR3 has 14 amino acids. The CDR3: CSVLWTAVTGELFF. As DNA, the CDR3 is TGCAGCGTCCTATGGACAGCGGTTACCGGGGAGCTGTTTTTT.

The chain couples TRBV2 to TRBJ1-2; 7 bases are a match to TRBD1. Unmatched junction bases numbered 6, after V lost 7 bases and J lost 4 bases. The germline V gene encodes CDR1 SNHLY and CDR2 FYNNEI. The CDR3 is made up of 13 amino acids. The CDR3 reads CASNTGAGYGYTF. The CDR3 region has the DNA TGTGCCAGCAATACAGGGGCGGGCTATGGCTACACCTTC.

As for this clone: This CDR3 is also generated by other DNA sequences in the sample. The genes are TRBV18 and TRBJ2-7; 7 bases line up with TRBD2. The CDR3 totals 13 residues. The ends lost 6 bases at V and 3 bases at J; junction bases unmatched: 5. Per germline, CDR1 KGHSH and CDR2 LQKENI. In DNA form, the CDR3 reads TGTGCCAGCTCCTCTACGGGGGGCTACGAGCAGTACTTC. Translation gives CASSSTGGYEQYF.

The V call is TRBV7-2, the J call TRBJ2-7, with 7 bases lining up with TRBD2. J gave up 1 base and V 6 bases, and 6 bases lay outside the gene matches. The length of the CDR3 is 14 residues. The V gene's germline CDR1 is SGHTA and CDR2 FQGNSA. CDR3 protein: CASRFSSGSYEQYF. Written as DNA, the CDR3 is TGTGCCAGCAGATTCTCTAGCGGATCCTACGAGCAGTACTTC.

The chain's CDR3 is CASSLGQDDADGYTF. DNA of the CDR3: TGCGCCAGCAGCTTGGGACAGGACGATGCAGATGGCTACACCTTC. J is TRBJ1-2 and V is TRBV5-1; possibly TRBD1 for D (6 bases). V was clipped by 0 bases and J by 6 bases, with 15 bases between them. The CDR3 consists of 15 residues. CDR1 and CDR2 (germline): SGHRS, YFSETQ.

V is TRBV2 and J is TRBJ2-3, with TRBD2 matching 16 bases. The CDR3 consists of 17 residues. The V and J ends lost 8 bases and 0 bases, in that order; junction bases with no gene match: 5. Germline loops: CDR1 SNHLY, CDR2 FYNNEI. CDR3 region: CASAGLAGGQSTDTQYF. The CDR3, as DNA: TGTGCCAGCGCGGGACTAGCGGGAGGGCAGAGCACAGATACGCAGTATTTT.